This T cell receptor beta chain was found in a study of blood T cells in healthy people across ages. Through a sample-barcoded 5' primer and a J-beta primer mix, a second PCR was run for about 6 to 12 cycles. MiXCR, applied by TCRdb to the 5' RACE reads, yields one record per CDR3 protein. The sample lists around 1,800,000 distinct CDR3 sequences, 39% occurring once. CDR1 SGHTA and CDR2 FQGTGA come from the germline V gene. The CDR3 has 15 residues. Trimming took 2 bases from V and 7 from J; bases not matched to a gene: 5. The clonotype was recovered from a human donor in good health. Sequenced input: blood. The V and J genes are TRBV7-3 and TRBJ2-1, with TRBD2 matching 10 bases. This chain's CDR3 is CASSLLAGVGNEQFF. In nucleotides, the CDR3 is TGTGCCAGCAGCTTACTAGCGGGGGTGGGGAATGAGCAGTTCTTC.